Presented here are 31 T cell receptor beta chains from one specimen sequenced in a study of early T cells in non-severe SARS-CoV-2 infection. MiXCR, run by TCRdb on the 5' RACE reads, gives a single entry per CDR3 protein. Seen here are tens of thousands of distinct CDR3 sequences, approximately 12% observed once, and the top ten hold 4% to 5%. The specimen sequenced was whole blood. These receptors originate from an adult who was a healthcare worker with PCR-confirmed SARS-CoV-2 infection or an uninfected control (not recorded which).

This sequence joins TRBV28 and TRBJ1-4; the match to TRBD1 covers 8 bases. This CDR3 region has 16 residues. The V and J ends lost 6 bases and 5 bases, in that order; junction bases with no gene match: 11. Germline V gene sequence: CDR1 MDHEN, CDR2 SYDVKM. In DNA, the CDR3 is TGTGCCAGCAGCCGGGCTTCGGACAGGGTAAATGAAAAACTGTTTTTT. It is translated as CASSRASDRVNEKLFF.

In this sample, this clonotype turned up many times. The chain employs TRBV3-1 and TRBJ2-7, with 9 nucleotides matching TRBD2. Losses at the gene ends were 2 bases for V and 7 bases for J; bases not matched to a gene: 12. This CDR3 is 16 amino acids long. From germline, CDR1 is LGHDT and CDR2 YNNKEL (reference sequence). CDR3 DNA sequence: TGTGCCAGCAGCCAATTCCAAGCGGGAGGTCGTGAAGAGCAGTACTTC. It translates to CASSQFQAGGREEQYF.

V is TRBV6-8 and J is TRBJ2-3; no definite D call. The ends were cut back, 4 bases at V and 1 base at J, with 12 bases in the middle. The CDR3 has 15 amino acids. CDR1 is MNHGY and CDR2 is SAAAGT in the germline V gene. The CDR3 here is CASSSPHLGTDTQYF. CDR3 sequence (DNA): TGTGCCAGCAGTTCCCCCCATTTGGGCACAGATACGCAGTATTTT.

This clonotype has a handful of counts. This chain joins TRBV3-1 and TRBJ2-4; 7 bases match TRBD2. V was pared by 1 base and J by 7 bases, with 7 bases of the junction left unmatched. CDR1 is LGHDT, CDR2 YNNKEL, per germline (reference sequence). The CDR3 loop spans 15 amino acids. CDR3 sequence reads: CASSQALGGSNIQYF. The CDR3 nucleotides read TGTGCCAGCAGCCAAGCCCTGGGCGGGAGCAACATTCAGTACTTC.

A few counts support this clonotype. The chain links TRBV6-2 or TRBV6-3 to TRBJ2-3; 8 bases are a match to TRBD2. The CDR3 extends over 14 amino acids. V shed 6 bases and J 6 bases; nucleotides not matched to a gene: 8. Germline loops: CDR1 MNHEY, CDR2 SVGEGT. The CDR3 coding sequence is TGTGCCAGCAGGAACGGGGGGGATACCGATACGCAGTATTTT. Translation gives CASRNGGDTDTQYF.

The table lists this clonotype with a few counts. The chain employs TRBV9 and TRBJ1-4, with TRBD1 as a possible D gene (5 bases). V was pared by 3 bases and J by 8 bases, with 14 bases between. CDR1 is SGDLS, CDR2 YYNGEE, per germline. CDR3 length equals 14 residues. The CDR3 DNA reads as TGTGCCAGCAGCGCGGGGACCGCCCGAGAAAAACTGTTTTTT. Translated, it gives CASSAGTAREKLFF. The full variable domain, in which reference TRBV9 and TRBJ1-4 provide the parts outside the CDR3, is DSGVTQTPKHLITATGQRVTLRCSPRSGDLSVYWYQQSLDQGLQFLIQYYNGEERAKGNILERFSAQQFPDLHSELNLSSLELGDSALYFCASSAGTAREKLFFGSGTQLSVL.

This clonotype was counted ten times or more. The CDR3: CSARRQDTEAFF. The CDR3 DNA reads as TGCAGTGCCCGGCGGCAGGACACTGAAGCTTTCTTT. V and J are TRBV20-1 and TRBJ1-1; D unresolved. This CDR3 is 12 amino acids long. V lost 6 bases, J lost 3 bases, and 11 bases lay in between. Germline assignment: CDR1 DFQATT and CDR2 SNEGSKA (reference sequence).

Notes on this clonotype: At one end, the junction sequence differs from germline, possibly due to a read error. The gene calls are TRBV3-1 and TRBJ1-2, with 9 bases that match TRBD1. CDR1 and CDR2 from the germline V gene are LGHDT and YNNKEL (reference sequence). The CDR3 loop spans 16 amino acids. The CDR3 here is CASNQDRGQGSRGYTF. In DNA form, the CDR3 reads TGTGCCAGCAACCAAGATCGGGGACAGGGAAGTCGGGGCTACACCTTC.

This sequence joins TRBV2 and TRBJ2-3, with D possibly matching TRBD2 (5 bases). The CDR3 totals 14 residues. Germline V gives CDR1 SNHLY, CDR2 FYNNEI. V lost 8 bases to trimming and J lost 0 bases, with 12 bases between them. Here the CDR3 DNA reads TGTGCCAGCCGGAGGTCATCCAGCACAGATACGCAGTATTTT. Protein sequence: CASRRSSSTDTQYF.

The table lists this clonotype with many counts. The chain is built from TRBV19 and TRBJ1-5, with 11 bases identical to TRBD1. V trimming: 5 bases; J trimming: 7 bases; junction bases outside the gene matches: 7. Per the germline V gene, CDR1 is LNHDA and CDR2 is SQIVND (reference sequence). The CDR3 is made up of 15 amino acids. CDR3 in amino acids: CASSPWTGGWQPQHF. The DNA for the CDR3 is TGTGCCAGTAGTCCCTGGACAGGGGGCTGGCAGCCCCAGCATTTT. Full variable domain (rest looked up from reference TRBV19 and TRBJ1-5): DGGITQSPKYLFRKEGQNVTLSCEQNLNHDAMYWYRQDPGQGLRLIYYSQIVNDFQKGDIAEGYSVSREKKESFPLTVTSAQKNPTAFYLCASSPWTGGWQPQHFGDGTRLSIL.

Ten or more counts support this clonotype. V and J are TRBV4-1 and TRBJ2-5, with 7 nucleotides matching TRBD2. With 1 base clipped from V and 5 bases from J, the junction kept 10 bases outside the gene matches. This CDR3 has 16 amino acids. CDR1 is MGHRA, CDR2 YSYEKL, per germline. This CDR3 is CASSQGPSGPDETQYF. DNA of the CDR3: TGCGCCAGCAGCCAAGGCCCTAGCGGTCCGGACGAGACCCAGTACTTC.

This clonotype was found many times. The CDR3 loop is CASSPLGSGTYEQYF. The CDR3, as DNA: TGTGCCAGCAGCCCTTTGGGATCGGGAACCTACGAGCAGTACTTC. The rearrangement links TRBV7-6 to TRBJ2-7; D is perhaps TRBD2 (5 bases). CDR3 length equals 15 residues. Trimming shortened V by 5 bases and J by 2 bases, and 16 bases separated the two germline ends. CDR1 and CDR2 (germline): SGHVS, FNYEAQ.

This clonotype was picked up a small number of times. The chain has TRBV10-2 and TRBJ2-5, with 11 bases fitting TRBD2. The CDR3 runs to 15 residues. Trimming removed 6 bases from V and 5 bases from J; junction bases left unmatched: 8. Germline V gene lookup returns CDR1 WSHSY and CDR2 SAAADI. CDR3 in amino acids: CASSFTGTSGETQYF. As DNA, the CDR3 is TGCGCCAGCAGCTTTACCGGGACTAGCGGTGAGACCCAGTACTTC.

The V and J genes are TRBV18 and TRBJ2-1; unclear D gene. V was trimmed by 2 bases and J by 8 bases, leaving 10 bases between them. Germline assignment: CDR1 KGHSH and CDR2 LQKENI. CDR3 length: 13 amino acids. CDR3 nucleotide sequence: TGTGCCAGCTCACCATTGGCTAAGGATGAGCAGTTCTTC. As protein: CASSPLAKDEQFF.

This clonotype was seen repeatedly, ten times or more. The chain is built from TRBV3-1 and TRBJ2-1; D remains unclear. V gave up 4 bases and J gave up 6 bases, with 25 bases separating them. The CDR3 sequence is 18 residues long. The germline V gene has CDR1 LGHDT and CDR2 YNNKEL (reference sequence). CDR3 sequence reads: CASSLPPPVALEPNEQFF. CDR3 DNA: TGTGCCAGCAGCCTCCCCCCTCCGGTGGCGTTGGAACCCAATGAGCAGTTCTTC.

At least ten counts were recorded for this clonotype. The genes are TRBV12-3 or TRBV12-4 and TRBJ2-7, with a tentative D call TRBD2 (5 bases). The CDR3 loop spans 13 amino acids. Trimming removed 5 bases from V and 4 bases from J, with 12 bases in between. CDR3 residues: CASSPRTGYEQYF. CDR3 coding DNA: TGTGCCAGCAGTCCGCGGACGGGGTACGAGCAGTACTTC.

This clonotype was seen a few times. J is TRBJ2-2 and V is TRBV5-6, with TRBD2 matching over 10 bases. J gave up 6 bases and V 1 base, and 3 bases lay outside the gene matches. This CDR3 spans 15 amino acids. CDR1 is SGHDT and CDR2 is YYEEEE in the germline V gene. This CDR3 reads CASSLWTSGPGELFF. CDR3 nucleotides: TGTGCCAGCAGCTTGTGGACTAGCGGTCCCGGGGAGCTGTTTTTT.

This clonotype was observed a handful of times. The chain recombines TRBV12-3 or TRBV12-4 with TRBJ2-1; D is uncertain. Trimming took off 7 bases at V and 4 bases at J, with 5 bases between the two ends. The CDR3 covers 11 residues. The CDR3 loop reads CASTLYNEQFF. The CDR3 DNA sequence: TGTGCCAGCACTCTTTACAATGAGCAGTTCTTC.

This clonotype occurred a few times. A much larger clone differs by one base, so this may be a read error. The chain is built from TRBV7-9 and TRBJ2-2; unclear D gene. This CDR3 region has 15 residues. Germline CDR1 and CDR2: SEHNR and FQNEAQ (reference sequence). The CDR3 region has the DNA TGTGCCAACAGCTTCGCTCAGACGAACACCGGGGAGCTGTTTTTT. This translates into CANSFAQTNTGELFF. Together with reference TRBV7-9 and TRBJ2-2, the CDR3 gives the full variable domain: DTGVSQNPRHKITKRGQNVTFRCDPISEHNRLYWYRQTLGQGPEFLTYFQNEAQLEKSRLLSDRFSAERPKGSFSTLEIQRTEQGDSAMYLCANSFAQTNTGELFFGEGSRLTVL.

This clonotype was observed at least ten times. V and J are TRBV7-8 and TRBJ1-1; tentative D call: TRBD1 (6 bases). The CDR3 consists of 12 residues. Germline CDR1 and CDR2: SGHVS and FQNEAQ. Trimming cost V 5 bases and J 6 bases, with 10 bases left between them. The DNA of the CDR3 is TGTGCCAGCAGCGATAGGGGGGCTGAAGCTTTCTTT. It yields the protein CASSDRGAEAFF.

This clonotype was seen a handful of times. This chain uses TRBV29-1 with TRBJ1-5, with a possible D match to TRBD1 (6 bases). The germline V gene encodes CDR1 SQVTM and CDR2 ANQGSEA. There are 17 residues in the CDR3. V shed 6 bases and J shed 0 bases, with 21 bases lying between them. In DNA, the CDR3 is TGCAGCGTGGGAACAGGGACGGTGACTGATAGCAATCAGCCCCAGCATTTT. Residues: CSVGTGTVTDSNQPQHF.

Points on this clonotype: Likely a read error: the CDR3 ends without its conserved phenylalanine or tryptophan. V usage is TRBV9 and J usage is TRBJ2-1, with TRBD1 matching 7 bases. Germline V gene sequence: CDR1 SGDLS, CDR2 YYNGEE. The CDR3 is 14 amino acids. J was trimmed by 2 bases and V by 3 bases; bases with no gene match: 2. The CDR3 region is CASSDGQAYNEQFC. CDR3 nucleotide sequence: TGTGCCAGCAGCGACGGACAGGCCTACAATGAGCAGTTCTGC.

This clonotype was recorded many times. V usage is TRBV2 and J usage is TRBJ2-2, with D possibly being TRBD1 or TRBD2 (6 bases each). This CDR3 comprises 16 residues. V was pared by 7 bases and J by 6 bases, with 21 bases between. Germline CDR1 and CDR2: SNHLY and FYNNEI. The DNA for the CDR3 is TGTGCCAGCACTGGGCAGGGGAGGTACAGATCCGGGGAGCTGTTTTTT. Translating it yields CASTGQGRYRSGELFF. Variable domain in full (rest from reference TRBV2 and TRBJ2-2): EPEVTQTPSHQVTQMGQEVILRCVPISNHLYFYWYRQILGQKVEFLVSFYNNEISEKSEIFDDQFSVERPDGSNFTLKIRSTKLEDSAMYFCASTGQGRYRSGELFFGEGSRLTVL.

The CDR3 DNA reads as TGTGCCAGCAGCTTAGGACTAGCTAGCAATGAGCAGTTCTTC. It codes for CASSLGLASNEQFF. This chain uses TRBV11-2 with TRBJ2-1, with 7 bases identical to TRBD2. The CDR3 sequence is 14 residues long. V lost 1 base, J lost 6 bases, and 3 bases stayed unmatched. Germline lookup yields CDR1 SGHAT and CDR2 FQNNGV. Variable domain in full (rest from reference TRBV11-2 and TRBJ2-1): EAGVAQSPRYKIIEKRQSVAFWCNPISGHATLYWYQQILGQGPKLLIQFQNNGVVDDSQLPKDRFSAERLKGVDSTLKIQPAKLEDSAVYLCASSLGLASNEQFFGPGTRLTVL.

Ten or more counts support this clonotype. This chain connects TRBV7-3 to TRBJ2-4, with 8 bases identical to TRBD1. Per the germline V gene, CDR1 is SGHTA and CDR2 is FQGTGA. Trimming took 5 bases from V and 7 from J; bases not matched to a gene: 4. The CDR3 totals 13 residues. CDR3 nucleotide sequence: TGTGCCAGCAGCCTGGACAGGGAGAACATTCAGTACTTC. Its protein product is CASSLDRENIQYF.

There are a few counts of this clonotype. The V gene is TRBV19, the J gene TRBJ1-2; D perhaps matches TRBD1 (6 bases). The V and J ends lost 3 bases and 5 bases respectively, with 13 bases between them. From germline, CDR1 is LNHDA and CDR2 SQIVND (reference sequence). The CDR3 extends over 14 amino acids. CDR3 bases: TGTGCCAGTAGTATTCGCGGCAGGGGTTATGGCTACACCTTC. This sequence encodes CASSIRGRGYGYTF.

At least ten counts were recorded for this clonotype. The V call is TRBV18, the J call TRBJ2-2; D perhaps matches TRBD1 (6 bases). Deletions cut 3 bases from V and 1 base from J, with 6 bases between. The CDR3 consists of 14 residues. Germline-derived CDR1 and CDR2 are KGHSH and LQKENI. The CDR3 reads CASSPDRNTGELFF. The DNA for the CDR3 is TGTGCCAGCTCACCGGACAGGAACACCGGGGAGCTGTTTTTT.

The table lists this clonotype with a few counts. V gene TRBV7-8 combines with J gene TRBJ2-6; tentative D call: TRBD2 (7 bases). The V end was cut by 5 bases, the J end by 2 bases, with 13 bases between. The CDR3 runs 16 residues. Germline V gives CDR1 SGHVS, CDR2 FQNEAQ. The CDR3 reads CASSRGGAPGANVLTF. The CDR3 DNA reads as TGTGCCAGCAGCCGAGGGGGGGCGCCTGGGGCCAACGTCCTGACTTTC.

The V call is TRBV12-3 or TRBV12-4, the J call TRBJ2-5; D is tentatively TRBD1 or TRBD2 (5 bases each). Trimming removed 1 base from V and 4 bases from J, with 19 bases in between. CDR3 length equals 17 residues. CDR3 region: CASSLGGSTWDLETQYF. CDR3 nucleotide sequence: TGTGCCAGCAGTTTAGGGGGGTCCACGTGGGACCTAGAGACCCAGTACTTC.

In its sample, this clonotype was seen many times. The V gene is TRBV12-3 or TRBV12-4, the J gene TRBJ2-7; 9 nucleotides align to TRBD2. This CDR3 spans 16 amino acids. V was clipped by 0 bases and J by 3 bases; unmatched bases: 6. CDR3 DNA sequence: TGTGCCAGCAGTTTAGCGCAGGCTAGCGGGAACTACGAGCAGTACTTC. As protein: CASSLAQASGNYEQYF.

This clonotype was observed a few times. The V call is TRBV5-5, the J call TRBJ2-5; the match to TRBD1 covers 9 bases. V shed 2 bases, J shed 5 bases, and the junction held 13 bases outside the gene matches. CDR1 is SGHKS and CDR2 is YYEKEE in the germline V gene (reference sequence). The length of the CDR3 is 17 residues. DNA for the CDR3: TGTGCCAGCAGCTTCCCTCCGCGGGACAGGGTGTCGGAGACCCAGTACTTC. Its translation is CASSFPPRDRVSETQYF.